A few counts support the clone carrying this T cell receptor beta chain. Each CDR3 protein gets one entry after TCRdb re-called the RT-PCR reads with MiXCR. The sample has about 570,000 distinct CDR3 sequences, around 11% seen once. This sample stems from a study of response to subunit inactivated influenza vaccine. The length of the CDR3 is 13 residues. Germline-derived CDR1 and CDR2 are MNHEY and SMNVEV (reference sequence). Trimming removed 3 bases at V and 5 bases at J, with 10 bases between. The data were also submitted as part of a second study, on T cells expressing NK-cell markers. That paper adds: The cDNA for TCR beta came from 5'RACE template switching with UMIs. Seven sequenced donors out of eight were HCMV-seropositive, one seronegative. For a few donors, these clonotypes were likewise the leading ones in the CD3+CD56-NKG2C+ fraction.

The sample consisted of PBMCs from blood, taken on the day of vaccination. The sequence was collected from a middle-aged man who received an inactivated influenza vaccine. V gene TRBV27 combines with J gene TRBJ2-5; D remains ambiguous. CDR3 coding DNA: TGTGCCAGCAGTTTGTTCCGCCGGGAGACCCAGTACTTC. This translates into CASSLFRRETQYF.